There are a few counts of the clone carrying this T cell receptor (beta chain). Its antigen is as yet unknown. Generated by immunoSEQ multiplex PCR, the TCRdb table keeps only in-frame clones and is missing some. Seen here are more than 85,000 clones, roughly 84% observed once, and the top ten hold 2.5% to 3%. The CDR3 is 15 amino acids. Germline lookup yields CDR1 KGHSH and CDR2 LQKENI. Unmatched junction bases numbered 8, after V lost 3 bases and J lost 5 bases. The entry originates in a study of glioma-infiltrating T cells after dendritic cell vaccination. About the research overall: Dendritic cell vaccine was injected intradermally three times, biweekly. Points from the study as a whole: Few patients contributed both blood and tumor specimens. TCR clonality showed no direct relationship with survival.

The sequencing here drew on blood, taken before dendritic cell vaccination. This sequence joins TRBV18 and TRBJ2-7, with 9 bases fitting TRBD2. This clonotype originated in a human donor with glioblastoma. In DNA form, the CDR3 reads TGTGCCAGCTCACCGGTGGCGGGAGGGGTCCACGAGCAGTACTTC. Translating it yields CASSPVAGGVHEQYF.